The 12 T cell receptor beta chains below were found in one sample sequenced in a study of molecular identifiers for immune sequencing clone quantification. TCRdb itself ran the PCR reads through MiXCR, one entry per CDR3 protein. The repertoire holds about 630,000 distinct CDR3 sequences, with about 25% as singletons. The sequenced sample consisted of naive CD8+ T cells from blood, with Jurkat cell RNA spiked in. Subset described: FACS-sorted CD8+CD4-CCR7+CD45RA+ naive T cells. Source of these receptors: a human donor in good health. Some libraries in this study had Jurkat cell RNA spiked in.

At least ten counts were recorded for this clonotype. The chain is built from TRBV14 and TRBJ2-7; perhaps D is TRBD1 or TRBD2 (5 bases each). Germline CDR1 and CDR2: SGHDN and FVKESK. V was trimmed by 1 base and J by 3 bases, leaving 7 bases between them. This CDR3 region has 13 residues. CDR3 amino acids: CASSQAGHYEQYF. As DNA, the CDR3 is TGTGCCAGCAGCCAAGCGGGGCACTACGAGCAGTACTTC.

The chain carries TRBV15 and TRBJ2-5; D is undetermined. The CDR3 runs 13 residues. V was trimmed by 3 bases and J by 9 bases, leaving 14 bases between them. Germline lookup yields CDR1 LNHNV and CDR2 YYDKDF (reference sequence). The DNA of the CDR3 is TGTGCCACCAGCAGGTCCCTGCCAGTCGCCCAGTACTTC. The encoded protein is CATSRSLPVAQYF.

This clonotype was recorded at least ten times. The V gene is TRBV19, the J gene TRBJ2-7; TRBD1 agrees at 8 bases. Per germline, CDR1 LNHDA and CDR2 SQIVND (reference sequence). The CDR3 spans 14 residues. Unmatched junction bases numbered 10, after V lost 6 bases and J lost 6 bases. The CDR3 coding sequence is TGTGCCAGTAGCCGGGACAGGTCGTACCTCGAGCAGTACTTC. Amino acids: CASSRDRSYLEQYF.

Concerning this clonotype itself: One junction end disagrees with the germline gene, perhaps due to a read error. The chain is built from TRBV20-1 and TRBJ1-2; D is ambiguous. Germline values: CDR1 DFQATT, CDR2 SNEGSKA (reference sequence). The CDR3 spans 13 residues. The DNA of the CDR3 is TGCAGTGCTAGTGAATGGGAAAACTATGGCTGCACCTTC. This translates into CSASEWENYGCTF.

This clonotype was counted at least ten times. V and J are TRBV28 and TRBJ2-2; 7 bases fit TRBD2. The CDR3 spans 17 residues. V trimming: 6 bases; J trimming: 1 base; junction bases outside the gene matches: 11. In germline, CDR1 is MDHEN, CDR2 SYDVKM. This CDR3 reads CASRGGALFMNTGELFF. For the CDR3, the DNA is TGTGCCAGCAGGGGAGGGGCACTTTTTATGAACACCGGGGAGCTGTTTTTT.

This clonotype has at least ten counts. The chain recombines TRBV5-1 with TRBJ2-7, with D perhaps TRBD1 (6 bases). Germline V gives CDR1 SGHRS, CDR2 YFSETQ. V was shortened by 5 bases and J by 7 bases, with 19 bases between the two germline ends. CDR3 length: 14 amino acids. In nucleotides, the CDR3 is TGCGCCAGCAGTTATCCCACAGGGAATGGAGAGCAGTACTTC. This sequence encodes CASSYPTGNGEQYF.

This clonotype was counted many times. The rearrangement uses TRBV24-1 and TRBJ2-1; D gene unclear. The germline gives CDR1 KGHDR, CDR2 SFDVKD. The CDR3 has 15 amino acids. V dropped 3 bases and J dropped 2 bases, with 10 bases sitting between them. The CDR3 nucleotides are TGTGCCACCAGTGATCGTGACCAGACCTACAATGAGCAGTTCTTC. Amino acids: CATSDRDQTYNEQFF.

In this sample, this clonotype turned up a few times. This chain uses TRBV11-3 with TRBJ2-1, with 8 bases lining up with TRBD1. The V gene's germline CDR1 is SGHNT and CDR2 YENEEA. This CDR3 spans 17 amino acids. V was pared by 0 bases and J by 0 bases, with 4 bases of the junction left unmatched. The CDR3 DNA reads as TGTGCCAGCAGCTTAGATTCCGGGACAGGCTCCTACAATGAGCAGTTCTTC. The encoded protein is CASSLDSGTGSYNEQFF.

In this sample, this clonotype turned up many times. The chain carries TRBV28 and TRBJ2-5, with 9 bases fitting TRBD2. CDR3 length equals 14 residues. Germline CDR1 is MDHEN and CDR2 is SYDVKM. J lost 6 bases, V lost 5 bases, and 7 bases had no gene match. CDR3 protein: CASSPREGPQTQYF. In DNA, the CDR3 is TGTGCCAGCAGTCCGCGGGAGGGCCCGCAGACCCAGTACTTC. Full variable domain (rest looked up from reference TRBV28 and TRBJ2-5): DVKVTQSSRYLVKRTGEKVFLECVQDMDHENMFWYRQDPGLGLRLIYFSYDVKMKEKGDIPEGYSVSREKKERFSLILESASTNQTSMYLCASSPREGPQTQYFGPGTRLLVL.

This clonotype appeared a few times. This chain uses TRBV28 with TRBJ2-7; 9 nucleotides align to TRBD1. This CDR3 is built from 15 residues. Germline CDR1 and CDR2: MDHEN and SYDVKM. V shed 3 bases, J shed 4 bases, and the junction held 7 bases outside the gene matches. The CDR3 protein is CASSFRGDRAYEQYF. As DNA, the CDR3 is TGTGCCAGCAGTTTTCGGGGGGACAGGGCGTACGAGCAGTACTTC.

This clonotype appeared many times. The genes are TRBV7-9 and TRBJ1-5; D perhaps matches TRBD1 (6 bases). Trimming cost V 1 base and J 6 bases, with 7 bases left between them. The CDR3 length is 13 residues. Germline lookup yields CDR1 SEHNR and CDR2 FQNEAQ (reference sequence). CDR3 in DNA: TGTGCCAGCAGCTTAGGGGGGGCTCAGCCCCAGCATTTT. As protein: CASSLGGAQPQHF.

This clonotype occurred a few times. CDR3: CASSLGARLLAYEQYF. The CDR3 DNA is TGTGCCAGCAGCTTGGGAGCGCGTCTTCTCGCCTACGAGCAGTACTTC. The chain employs TRBV5-6 and TRBJ2-7, with D unclear. This CDR3 is 16 amino acids long. Germline lookup yields CDR1 SGHDT and CDR2 YYEEEE. Trimming pared 0 bases from V and 2 bases from J, leaving 15 bases between.